The 4 T cell receptor beta chains below were found in one sample sequenced in a study of blood T cell repertoires in COVID-19 (TCRdb year 2020). The library was built by means of the immunoSEQ multiplex PCR assay. The table comes from immuneACCESS by way of TCRdb, which keeps in-frame sequences with V and J called. Part of the clones is missing from these tables; in studies checked, under half for an unresolved V gene and the rest for unknown reasons. The sample has around 300,000 clones on record, around 87% of them singletons. The top ten clonotypes cover about 5% of the sample. Sequencing was done on a sample of PBMCs or T cells enriched from blood (not recorded which). The source is a woman in her 30s who had recovered from COVID-19.

This rearrangement joins TRBV27 to TRBJ2-1, with 8 bases lining up with TRBD2. Per germline, CDR1 MNHEY and CDR2 SMNVEV (reference sequence). The V and J ends lost 5 bases and 7 bases, in that order; junction bases with no gene match: 4. The CDR3 runs 13 residues. The CDR3 protein is CASSPGGANEQFF. CDR3 coding DNA: TGTGCCAGCAGTCCCGGGGGGGCAAATGAGCAGTTCTTC.

The gene calls are TRBV2 and TRBJ2-7; the D gene is possibly TRBD1 (8 bases). This CDR3 has 14 residues. V lost 6 bases, J lost 5 bases, and 17 bases lay in between. Germline lookup yields CDR1 SNHLY and CDR2 FYNNEI. The CDR3 region is CASRTQGGVHEQYF. In nucleotides, the CDR3 is TGTGCCAGCAGGACACAGGGGGGGGTTCACGAGCAGTACTTC.

The chain couples TRBV18 to TRBJ1-3, with TRBD1 as a possible D gene (6 bases). The CDR3 is 16 residues long. Germline V gene lookup returns CDR1 KGHSH and CDR2 LQKENI. Trimming pared 5 bases from V and 1 base from J, leaving 15 bases between. For the CDR3, the DNA is TGTGCCAGCTCATCATGGACAGTGCCGTCTGGAAACACCATATATTTT. This encodes CASSSWTVPSGNTIYF.

The J gene is TRBJ2-3, the V gene TRBV19, with TRBD2 identical over 12 bases. CDR1 and CDR2 (germline): LNHDA, SQIVND (reference sequence). The CDR3 loop spans 17 amino acids. Germline trimming cut 5 bases from V and 2 bases from J; bases unmatched to any gene: 8. In DNA, the CDR3 is TGTGCCAGTAGTTCAAGACTAGCGGGGGACCTCACAGATACGCAGTATTTT. Translation gives CASSSRLAGDLTDTQYF.